Listed here is a single T cell receptor (beta chain). Which antigen it targets is not known. No base qualities exist here, and no much larger clone lies one base off it. The source of the sample is a study of T cells in localized non-small cell lung cancer (dated by TCRdb to 2018 to 2020). Looking at the study overall: The study examined T cell repertoires in a few hundred patients with early-stage NSCLC and compared tumors with uninvolved tumor-adjacent lungs. The cohort consisted of roughly 240 treatment-naive NSCLC patients whose localized lung tumors had been resected. Of the NSCLC patients, 129 were male and approximately 99 were female, and the mean age was approximately 66 years.

The immunoSEQ Assay was used to sequence TCR beta CDR3 regions from DNA. In the paper's pipeline: T cell density was computed as TCR beta template counts normalized to usable DNA estimated by amplifying housekeeping genes. The preseqR package was used to estimate richness by extrapolating to 400,000 templates for PBMC samples and to 120,000 templates for tissue samples. Clonality was defined by subtracting Pielou's evenness from one. Differential abundance testing on productive amino-acid clonotypes, with a minimum total count of 5 and an alpha of 0.1, was used to identify tissue-enriched TCRs. The Jaccard Index and the Morisita Overlap Index were used to measure repertoire overlap between compartments. TCR beta CDR3s were clustered by GLIPH together with public tetramer-defined viral CDR3s, and at least three viral sequences plus V-gene enrichment were required for viral motifs. Imported from immuneACCESS, the table was reduced by TCRdb to in-frame sequences with V and J called. These copies leave out some clones; in studies compared against another copy, an unresolved V gene accounts for under half, and the cause of the remainder is not known. V and J calls and clone size follow that table, whereas D and trimming were derived from the DNA. The table for this sample lists 25,000 to 30,000 clones; around 90% of them were counted only once. The ten largest account for approximately 3% of the sample.

The CDR3 runs 13 amino acids, cysteine and phenylalanine included. The entry retains the CDR3 DNA only, 39 bases that are in frame from base 1. From V the trimming removes 7 bases and from J it removes 4 bases, while the gene matches leave 4 bases of the junction unaccounted for. As encoded in the germline V gene, CDR1 is SQVTM while CDR2 is ANQGSEA. Results and caveats for the whole study, not just this receptor: Higher blood T cell density associated with longer overall survival, while higher adjacent-lung clonality associated with shorter survival. Of the top 100 tumor clones, a median of roughly 56 were detected in paired uninvolved adjacent lung; around 30 were also among that lung's top 100. Because multi-region tumor sequencing was not performed, intratumor heterogeneity could not be ruled out. The highest T cell clonality was observed in uninvolved tumor-adjacent lung, where clonality exceeded that of tumor, suggesting that antigenic responses were more focused in uninvolved tumor-adjacent lung. Because of the exploratory design, TCR variables were selected using unadjusted p-values without false-discovery rate correction.

At diagnosis, peripheral blood, uninvolved tumor-adjacent lung and tumor were collected and stored as a combination of fresh-frozen and FFPE material. For TCR repertoire profiling, blood samples were analyzed as peripheral blood mononuclear cells. Specimen: peripheral blood, collected before any cancer treatment. This sequence was found in a woman between 18 and 49 years old with stage I lung adenocarcinoma. The chain was built from TRBV29-1 and TRBJ1-4; TRBD1 fits 9 bases in the junction. The CDR3 amino acid sequence is: CSGTTGGNEKLFF. The nucleotides are TGCAGCGGCACGACAGGGGGTAATGAAAAACTGTTTTTT.